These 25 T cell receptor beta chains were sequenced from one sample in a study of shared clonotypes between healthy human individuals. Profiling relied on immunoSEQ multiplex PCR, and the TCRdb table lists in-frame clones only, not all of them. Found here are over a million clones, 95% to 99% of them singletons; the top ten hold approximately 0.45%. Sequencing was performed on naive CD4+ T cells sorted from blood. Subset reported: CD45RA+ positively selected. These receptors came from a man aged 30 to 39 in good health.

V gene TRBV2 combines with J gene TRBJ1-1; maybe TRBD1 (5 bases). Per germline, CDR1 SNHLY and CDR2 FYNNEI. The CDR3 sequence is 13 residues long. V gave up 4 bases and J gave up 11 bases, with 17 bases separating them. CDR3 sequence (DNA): TGTGCCAGCAGTGGGGGATTCAGGGAGGACGCTTTCTTT. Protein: CASSGGFREDAFF.

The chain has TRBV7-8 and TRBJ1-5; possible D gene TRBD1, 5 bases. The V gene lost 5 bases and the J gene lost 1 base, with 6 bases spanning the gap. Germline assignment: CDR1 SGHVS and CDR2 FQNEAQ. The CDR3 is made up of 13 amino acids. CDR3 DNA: TGTGCCAGCAGCCAGGGAAGCAATCAGCCCCAGCATTTT. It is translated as CASSQGSNQPQHF.

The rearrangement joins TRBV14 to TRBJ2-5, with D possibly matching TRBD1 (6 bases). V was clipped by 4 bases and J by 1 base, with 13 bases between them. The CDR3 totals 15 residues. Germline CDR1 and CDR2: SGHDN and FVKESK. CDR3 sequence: CASSRVQGTQETQYF. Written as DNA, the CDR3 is TGTGCCAGCAGCCGAGTACAGGGTACCCAAGAGACCCAGTACTTC.

The CDR3 sequence is CASSLVHSMTTQETQYF. CDR3 bases: TGTGCCAGCAGCTTAGTTCACAGTATGACTACACAAGAGACCCAGTACTTC. The V gene is TRBV7-8, the J gene TRBJ2-5; D possibly corresponds to TRBD2 (5 bases). The CDR3 loop spans 17 amino acids. Germline lookup yields CDR1 SGHVS and CDR2 FQNEAQ. Trimming stripped 1 base from V and 2 bases from J, with 17 bases between.

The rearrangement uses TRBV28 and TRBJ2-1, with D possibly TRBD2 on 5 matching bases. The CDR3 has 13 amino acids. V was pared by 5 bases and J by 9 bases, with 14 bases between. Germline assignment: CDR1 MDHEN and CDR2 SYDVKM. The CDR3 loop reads CASSAPLEGEQFF. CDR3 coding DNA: TGTGCCAGCAGTGCTCCCCTAGAGGGTGAGCAGTTCTTC.

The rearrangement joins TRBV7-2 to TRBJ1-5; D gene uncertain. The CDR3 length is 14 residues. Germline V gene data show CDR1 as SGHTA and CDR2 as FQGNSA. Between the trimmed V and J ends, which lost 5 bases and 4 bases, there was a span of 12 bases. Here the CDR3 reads CASSPDTYNQPQHF. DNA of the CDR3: TGTGCCAGCAGCCCCGACACCTATAATCAGCCCCAGCATTTT.

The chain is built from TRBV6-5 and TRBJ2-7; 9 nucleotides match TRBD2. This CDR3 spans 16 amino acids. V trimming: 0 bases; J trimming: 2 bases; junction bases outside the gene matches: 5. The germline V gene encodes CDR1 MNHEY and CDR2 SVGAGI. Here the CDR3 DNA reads TGTGCCAGCAGTTACTCCAAACGGACTAGCGCCTACGAGCAGTACTTC. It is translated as CASSYSKRTSAYEQYF.

The DNA for the CDR3 is TGCGCCAGCAGTGATTCCGCTACCCCCCAGCATTTT. Amino acid sequence: CASSDSATPQHF. The chain carries TRBV10-1 and TRBJ1-5; no clear D gene. With 3 bases removed from V and 10 bases from J, the gap between germline ends came to 10 bases. There are 12 residues in the CDR3. Germline values: CDR1 WNHNN, CDR2 SYGVQD (reference sequence).

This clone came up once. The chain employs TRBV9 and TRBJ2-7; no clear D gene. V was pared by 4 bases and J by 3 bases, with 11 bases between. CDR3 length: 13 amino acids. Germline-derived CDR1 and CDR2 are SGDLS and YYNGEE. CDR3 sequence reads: CASSPTLGYEQYF. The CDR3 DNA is TGTGCCAGCAGCCCCACTTTGGGCTACGAGCAGTACTTC.

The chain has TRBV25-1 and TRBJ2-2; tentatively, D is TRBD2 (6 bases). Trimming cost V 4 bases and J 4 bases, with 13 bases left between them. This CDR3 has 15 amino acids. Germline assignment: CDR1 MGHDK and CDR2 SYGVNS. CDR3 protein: CASSGRELITGELFF. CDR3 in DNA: TGTGCCAGCAGTGGGAGGGAACTGATCACCGGGGAGCTGTTTTTT.

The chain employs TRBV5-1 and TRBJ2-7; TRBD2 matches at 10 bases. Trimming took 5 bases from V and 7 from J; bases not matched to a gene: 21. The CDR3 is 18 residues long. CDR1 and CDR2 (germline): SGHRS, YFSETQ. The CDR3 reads CASSEPRQFLTSGVEQYF. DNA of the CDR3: TGCGCCAGCAGTGAACCTCGACAATTTCTCACTAGCGGGGTGGAGCAGTACTTC.

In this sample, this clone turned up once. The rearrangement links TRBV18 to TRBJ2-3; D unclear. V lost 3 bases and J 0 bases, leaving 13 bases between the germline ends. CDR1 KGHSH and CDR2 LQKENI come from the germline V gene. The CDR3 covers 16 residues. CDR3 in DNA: TGTGCCAGCTCACCCTACGGGCGGCCTAGCACAGATACGCAGTATTTT. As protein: CASSPYGRPSTDTQYF.

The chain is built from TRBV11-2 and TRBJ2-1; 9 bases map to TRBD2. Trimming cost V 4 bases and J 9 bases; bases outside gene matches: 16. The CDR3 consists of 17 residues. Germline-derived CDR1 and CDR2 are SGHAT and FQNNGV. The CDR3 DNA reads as TGTGCCAGCAGCTCACCGCCCTTGGCGGGAGGGCCGGTTGAGCAGTTCTTC. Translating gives CASSSPPLAGGPVEQFF.

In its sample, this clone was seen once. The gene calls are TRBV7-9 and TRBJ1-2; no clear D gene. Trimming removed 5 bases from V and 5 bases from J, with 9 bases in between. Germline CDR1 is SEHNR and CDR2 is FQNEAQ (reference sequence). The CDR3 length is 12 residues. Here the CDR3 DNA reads TGTGCCAGCAGCCCTACGGGATATGGCTACACCTTC. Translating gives CASSPTGYGYTF.

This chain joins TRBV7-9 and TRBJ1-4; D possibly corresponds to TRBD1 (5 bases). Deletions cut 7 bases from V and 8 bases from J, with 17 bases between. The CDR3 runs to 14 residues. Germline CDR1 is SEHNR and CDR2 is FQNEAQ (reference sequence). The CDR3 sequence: CASNFDSTSEKLFF. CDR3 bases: TGTGCCAGCAACTTTGACAGTACTAGCGAAAAACTGTTTTTT.

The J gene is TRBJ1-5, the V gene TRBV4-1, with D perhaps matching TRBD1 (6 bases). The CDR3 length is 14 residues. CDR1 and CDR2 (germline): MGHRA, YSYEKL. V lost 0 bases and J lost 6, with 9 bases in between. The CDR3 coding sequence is TGCGCCAGCAGCCAAGAGGGGGCTGGTCAGCCCCAGCATTTT. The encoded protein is CASSQEGAGQPQHF.

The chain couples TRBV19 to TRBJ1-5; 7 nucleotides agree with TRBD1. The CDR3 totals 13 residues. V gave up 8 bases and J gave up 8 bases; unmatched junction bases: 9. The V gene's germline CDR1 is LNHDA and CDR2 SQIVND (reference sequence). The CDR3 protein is CASLDRPWEPQHF. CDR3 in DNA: TGTGCCAGTCTGGACAGGCCCTGGGAGCCCCAGCATTTT.

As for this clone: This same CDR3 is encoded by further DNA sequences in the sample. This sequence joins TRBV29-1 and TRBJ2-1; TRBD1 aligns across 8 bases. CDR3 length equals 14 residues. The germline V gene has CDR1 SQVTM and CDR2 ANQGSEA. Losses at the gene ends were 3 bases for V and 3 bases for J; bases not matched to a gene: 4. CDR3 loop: CSVDRTGLYNEQFF. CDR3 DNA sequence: TGCAGCGTTGACCGGACAGGGCTCTACAATGAGCAGTTCTTC.

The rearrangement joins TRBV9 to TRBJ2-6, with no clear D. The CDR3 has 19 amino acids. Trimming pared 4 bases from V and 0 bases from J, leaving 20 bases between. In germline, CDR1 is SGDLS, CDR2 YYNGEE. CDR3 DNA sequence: TGTGCCAGCAGCCTCCTCACCAGCTTTGGGGTCTCTGGGGCCAACGTCCTGACTTTC. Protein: CASSLLTSFGVSGANVLTF.

Written as DNA, the CDR3 is TGTGCCAGCAGCTTAGCGGCGTGGGGGGTATCCTACGAGCAGTACTTC. Translated, it gives CASSLAAWGVSYEQYF. This chain connects TRBV7-8 to TRBJ2-7, with D tentatively TRBD2 (6 bases). Trimming stripped 0 bases from V and 1 base from J, with 13 bases between. The CDR3 sequence is 16 residues long. The germline V gene encodes CDR1 SGHVS and CDR2 FQNEAQ.

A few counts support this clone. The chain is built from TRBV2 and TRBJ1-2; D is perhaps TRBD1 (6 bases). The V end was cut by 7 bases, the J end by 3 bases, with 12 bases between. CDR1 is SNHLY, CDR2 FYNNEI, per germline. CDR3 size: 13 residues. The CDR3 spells CASKGNRDYGYTF. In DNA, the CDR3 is TGTGCCAGCAAAGGGAACAGGGACTATGGCTACACCTTC. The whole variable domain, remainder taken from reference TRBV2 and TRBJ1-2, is EPEVTQTPSHQVTQMGQEVILRCVPISNHLYFYWYRQILGQKVEFLVSFYNNEISEKSEIFDDQFSVERPDGSNFTLKIRSTKLEDSAMYFCASKGNRDYGYTFGSGTRLTVV.

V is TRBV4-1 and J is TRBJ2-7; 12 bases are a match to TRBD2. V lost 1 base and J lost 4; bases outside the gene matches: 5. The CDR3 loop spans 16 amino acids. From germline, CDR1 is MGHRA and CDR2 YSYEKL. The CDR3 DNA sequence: TGCGCCAGCAGCCAAGTCGATACTAGCGGGAGGTACGAGCAGTACTTC. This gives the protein CASSQVDTSGRYEQYF.

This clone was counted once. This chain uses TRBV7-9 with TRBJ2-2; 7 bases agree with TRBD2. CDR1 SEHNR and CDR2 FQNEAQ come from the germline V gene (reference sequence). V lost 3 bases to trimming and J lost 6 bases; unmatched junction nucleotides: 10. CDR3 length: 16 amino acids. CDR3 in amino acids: CASSFSGRASAGELFF. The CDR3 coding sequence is TGTGCCAGCAGCTTTTCTGGGAGGGCCAGCGCCGGGGAGCTGTTTTTT.

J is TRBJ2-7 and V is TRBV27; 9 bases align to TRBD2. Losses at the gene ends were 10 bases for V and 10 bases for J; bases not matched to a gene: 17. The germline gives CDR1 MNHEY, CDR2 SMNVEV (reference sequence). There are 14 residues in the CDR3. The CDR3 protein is CAMPPRGGLAGQYF. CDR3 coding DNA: TGTGCCATGCCACCCAGAGGGGGCCTAGCGGGACAGTACTTC.

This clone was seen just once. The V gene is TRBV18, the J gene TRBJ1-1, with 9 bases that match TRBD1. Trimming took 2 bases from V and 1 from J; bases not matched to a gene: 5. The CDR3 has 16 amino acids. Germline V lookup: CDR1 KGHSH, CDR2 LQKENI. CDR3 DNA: TGTGCCAGCTCACCAAGGACAGGGGCTTCGAACACTGAAGCTTTCTTT. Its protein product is CASSPRTGASNTEAFF.